This T cell receptor beta chain is from a study of blood T cell repertoires in COVID-19. The germline V gene has CDR1 SGDLS and CDR2 YYNGEE. The CDR3 is made up of 16 amino acids. Trimming stripped 3 bases from V and 2 bases from J, with 16 bases between. Repertoires were generated with immunoSEQ multiplex PCR, while TCRdb's copy carries only in-frame clones and drops some. The sample shows under 250,000 clones, 80% to 90% of them seen only once. V usage is TRBV9 and J usage is TRBJ2-3; tentatively, D is TRBD1 (6 bases). The sequenced sample consisted of peripheral blood. The TCR comes from a man between 45 and 60 years old with COVID-19, enrolled during active disease. The CDR3 reads CASSEPGAGVTDTQYF. CDR3 DNA: TGTGCCAGCAGCGAGCCCGGGGCAGGGGTCACAGATACGCAGTATTTT.